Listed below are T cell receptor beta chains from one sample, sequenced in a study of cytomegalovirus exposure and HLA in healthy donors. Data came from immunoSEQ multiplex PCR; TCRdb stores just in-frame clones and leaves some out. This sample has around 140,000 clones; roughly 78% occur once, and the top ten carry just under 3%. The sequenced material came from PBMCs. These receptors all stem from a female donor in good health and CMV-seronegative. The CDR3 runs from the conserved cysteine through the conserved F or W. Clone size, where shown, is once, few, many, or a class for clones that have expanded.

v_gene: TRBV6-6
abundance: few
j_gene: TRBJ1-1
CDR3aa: CASRQGLKNTEAFF

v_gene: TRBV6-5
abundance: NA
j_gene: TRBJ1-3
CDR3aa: CASSYSTGAGNTIYF

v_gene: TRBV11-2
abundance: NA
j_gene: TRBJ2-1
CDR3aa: CASSFGGRTGRAVYNEQFF

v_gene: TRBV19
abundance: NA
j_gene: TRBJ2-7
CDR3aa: CASSPGQVSYEQYF

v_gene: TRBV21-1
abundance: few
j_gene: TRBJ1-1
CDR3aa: CASSKARSRALEAFF

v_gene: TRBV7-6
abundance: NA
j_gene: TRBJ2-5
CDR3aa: CASSLGRLAGVLETQYF

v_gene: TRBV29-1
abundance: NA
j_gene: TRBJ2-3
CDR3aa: CSVRSEGAQYF

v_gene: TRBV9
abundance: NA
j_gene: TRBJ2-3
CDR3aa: CASSFRTGRGTDTQYF

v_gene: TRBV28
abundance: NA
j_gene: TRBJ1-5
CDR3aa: CASSSRMGAYSNQPQHF

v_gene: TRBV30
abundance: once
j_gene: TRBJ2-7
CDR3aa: CAWRLAGGRYEQYF

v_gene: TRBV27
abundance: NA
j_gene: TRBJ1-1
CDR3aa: CASSTGSLTEAFF

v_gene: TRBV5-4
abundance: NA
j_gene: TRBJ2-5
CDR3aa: CASSLPGLAGRETQYF

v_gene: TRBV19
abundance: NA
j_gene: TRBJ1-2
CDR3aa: CASIGRGRNGYTF

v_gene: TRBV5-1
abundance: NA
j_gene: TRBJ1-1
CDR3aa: CASSTGQGGNTEAFF

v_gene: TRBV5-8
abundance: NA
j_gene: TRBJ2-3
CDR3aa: CASSFSGRAGTDTQYF

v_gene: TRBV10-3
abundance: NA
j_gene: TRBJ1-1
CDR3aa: CAIRKGLSEMNTEAFF

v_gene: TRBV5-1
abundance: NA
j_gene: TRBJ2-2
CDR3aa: CASSLTVNTGELFF

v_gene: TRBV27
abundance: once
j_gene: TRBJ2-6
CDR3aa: CAIGPGASGANVLTF

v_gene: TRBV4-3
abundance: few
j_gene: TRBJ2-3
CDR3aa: CASSQDGGDTDTQYF

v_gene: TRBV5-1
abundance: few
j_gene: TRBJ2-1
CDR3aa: CASSLPTSGSYNEQFF

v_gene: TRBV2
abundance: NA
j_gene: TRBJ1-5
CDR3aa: CASPSGDQPQHF

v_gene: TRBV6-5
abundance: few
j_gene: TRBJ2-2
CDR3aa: CASLSHNTGELFF

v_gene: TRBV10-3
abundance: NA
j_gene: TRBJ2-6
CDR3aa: CAISEQNSGANVLTF

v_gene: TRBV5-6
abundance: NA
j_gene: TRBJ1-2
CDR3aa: CASSYGTAAYGYTF

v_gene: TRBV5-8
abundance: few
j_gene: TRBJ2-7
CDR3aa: CASSLGEGAAEQYF

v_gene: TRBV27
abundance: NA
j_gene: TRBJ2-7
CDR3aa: CASSLLGDRYEQYF

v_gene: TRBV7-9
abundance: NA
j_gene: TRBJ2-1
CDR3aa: CASSMEGSGQFF

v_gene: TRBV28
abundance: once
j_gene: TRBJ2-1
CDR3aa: CASSFAGQSNEQFF

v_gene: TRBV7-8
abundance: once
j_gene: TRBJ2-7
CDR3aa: CASSLAGRVHEQYF

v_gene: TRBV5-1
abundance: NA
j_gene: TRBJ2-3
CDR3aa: CASSLDRGRTDTQYF

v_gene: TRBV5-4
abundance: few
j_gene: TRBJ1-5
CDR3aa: CASSTGGSQPQHF

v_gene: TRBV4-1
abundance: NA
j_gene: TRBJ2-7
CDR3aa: CASSQDTGHSYEQYF

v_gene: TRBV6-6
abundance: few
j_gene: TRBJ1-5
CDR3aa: CASRRQGLNQPQHF

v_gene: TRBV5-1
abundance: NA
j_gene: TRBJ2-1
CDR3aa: CASSPGLAGGGVSSYNEQFF

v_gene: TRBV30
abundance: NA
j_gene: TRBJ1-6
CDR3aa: CAWSFDRANYNSPLHF

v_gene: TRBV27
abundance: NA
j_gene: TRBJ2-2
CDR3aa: CASRTGGASTGELFF

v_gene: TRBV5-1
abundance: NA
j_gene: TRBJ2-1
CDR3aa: CASSLTGIRYNEQFF

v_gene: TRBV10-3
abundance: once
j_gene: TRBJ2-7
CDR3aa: CAARTDHYEQYF

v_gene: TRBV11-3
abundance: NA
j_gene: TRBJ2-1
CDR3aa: CASSRGLAGGWEQFF

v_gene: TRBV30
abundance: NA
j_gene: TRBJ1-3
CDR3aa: CAWREYDRSRNTIYF

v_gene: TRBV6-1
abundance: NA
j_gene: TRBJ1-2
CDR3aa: CASSAGQGRDYGYPF

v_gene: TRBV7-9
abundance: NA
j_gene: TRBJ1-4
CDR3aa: CASGPSPGQATGVEKLFF

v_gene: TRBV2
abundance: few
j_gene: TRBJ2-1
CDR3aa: CASGGDRAYNEQFF

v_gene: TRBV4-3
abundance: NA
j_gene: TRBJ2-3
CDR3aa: CASSPLAGSTDTQYF

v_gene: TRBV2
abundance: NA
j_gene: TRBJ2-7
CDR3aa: CASTLRSSGSYEQYF

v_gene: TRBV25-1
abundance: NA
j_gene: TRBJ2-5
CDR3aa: CASSNPGGGQETQYF

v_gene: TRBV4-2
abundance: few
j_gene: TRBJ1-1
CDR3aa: CASSQDVPGRRDTEAFF

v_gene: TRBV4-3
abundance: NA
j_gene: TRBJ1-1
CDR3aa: CASSQDRTGVNTEAFF

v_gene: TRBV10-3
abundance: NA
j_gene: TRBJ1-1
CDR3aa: CAISEGRGTVAFF

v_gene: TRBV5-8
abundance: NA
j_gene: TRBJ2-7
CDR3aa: CASSNAGPRTEQYF

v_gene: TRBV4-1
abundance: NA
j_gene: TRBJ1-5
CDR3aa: CASSQDSNNYQPQHF

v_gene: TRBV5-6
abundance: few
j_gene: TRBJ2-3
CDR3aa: CASSQGTSGTDTQYF

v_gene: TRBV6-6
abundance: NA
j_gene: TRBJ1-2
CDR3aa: CASSPRTGWYGYTF

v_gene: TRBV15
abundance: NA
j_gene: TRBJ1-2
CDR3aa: CATSRDLGQRTFGYTF

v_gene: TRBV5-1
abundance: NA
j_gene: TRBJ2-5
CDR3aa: CASSLTIGTSGETQYF

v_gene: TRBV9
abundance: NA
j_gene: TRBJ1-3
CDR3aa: CASSTYGTVGNTIYF

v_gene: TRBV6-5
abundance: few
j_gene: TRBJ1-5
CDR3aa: CASRRGSNQPQHF

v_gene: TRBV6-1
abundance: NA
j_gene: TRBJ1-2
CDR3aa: CASTLVPSGYTF

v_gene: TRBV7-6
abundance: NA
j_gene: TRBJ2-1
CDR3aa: CASTSGGTYNEQFF